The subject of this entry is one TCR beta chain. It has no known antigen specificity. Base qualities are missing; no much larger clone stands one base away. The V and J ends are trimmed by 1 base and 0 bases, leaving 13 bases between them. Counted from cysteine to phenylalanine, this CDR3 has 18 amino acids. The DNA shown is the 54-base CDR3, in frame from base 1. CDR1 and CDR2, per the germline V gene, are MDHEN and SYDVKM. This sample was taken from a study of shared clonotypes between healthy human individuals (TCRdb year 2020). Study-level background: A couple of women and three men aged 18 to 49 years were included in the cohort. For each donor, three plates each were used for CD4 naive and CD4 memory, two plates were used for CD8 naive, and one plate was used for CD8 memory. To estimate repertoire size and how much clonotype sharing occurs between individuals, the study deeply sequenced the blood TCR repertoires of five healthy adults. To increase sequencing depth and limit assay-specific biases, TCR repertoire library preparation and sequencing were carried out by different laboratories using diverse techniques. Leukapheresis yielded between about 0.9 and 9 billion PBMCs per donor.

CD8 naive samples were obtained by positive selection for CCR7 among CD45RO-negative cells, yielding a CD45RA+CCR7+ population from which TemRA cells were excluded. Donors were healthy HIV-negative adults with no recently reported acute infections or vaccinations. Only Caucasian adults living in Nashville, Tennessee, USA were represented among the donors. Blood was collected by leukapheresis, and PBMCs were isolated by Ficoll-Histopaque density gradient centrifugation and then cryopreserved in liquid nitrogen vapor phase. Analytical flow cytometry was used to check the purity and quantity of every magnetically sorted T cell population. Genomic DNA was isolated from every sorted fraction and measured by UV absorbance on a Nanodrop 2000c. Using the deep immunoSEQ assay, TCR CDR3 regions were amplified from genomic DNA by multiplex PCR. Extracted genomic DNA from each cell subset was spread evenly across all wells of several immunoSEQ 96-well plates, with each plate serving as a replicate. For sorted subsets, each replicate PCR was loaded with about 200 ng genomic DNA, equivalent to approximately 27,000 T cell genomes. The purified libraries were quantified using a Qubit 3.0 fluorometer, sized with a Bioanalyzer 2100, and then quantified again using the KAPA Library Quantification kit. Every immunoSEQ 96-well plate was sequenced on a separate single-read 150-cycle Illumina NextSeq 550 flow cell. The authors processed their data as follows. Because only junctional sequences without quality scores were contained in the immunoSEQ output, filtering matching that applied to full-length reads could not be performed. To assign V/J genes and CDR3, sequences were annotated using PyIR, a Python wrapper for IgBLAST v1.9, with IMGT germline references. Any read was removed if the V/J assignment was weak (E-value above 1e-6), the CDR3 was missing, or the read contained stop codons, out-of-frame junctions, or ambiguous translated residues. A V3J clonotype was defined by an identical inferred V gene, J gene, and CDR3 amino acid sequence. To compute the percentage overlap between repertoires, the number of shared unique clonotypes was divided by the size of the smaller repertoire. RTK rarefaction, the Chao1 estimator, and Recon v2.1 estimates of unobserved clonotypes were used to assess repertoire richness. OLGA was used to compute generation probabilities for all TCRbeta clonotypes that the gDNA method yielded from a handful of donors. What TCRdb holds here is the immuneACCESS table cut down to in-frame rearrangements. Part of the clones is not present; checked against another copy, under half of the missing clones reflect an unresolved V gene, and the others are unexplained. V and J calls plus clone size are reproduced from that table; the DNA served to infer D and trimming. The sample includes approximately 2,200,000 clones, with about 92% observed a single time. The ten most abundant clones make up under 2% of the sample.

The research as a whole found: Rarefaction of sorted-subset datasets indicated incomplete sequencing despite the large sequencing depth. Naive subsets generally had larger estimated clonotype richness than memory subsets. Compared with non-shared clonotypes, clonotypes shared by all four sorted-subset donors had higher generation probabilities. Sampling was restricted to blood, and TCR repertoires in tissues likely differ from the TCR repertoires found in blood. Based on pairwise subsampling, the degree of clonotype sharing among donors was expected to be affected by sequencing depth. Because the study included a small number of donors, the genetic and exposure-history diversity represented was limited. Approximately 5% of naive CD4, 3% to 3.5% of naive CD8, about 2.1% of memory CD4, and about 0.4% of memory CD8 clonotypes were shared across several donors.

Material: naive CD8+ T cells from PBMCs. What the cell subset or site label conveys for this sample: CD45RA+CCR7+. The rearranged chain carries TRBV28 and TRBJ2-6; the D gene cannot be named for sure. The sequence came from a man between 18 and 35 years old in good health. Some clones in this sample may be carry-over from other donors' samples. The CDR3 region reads CASSLYTGTLSGANVLTF. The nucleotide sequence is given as TGTGCCAGCAGTTTATACACGGGCACGCTCTCTGGGGCCAACGTCCTGACTTTC.